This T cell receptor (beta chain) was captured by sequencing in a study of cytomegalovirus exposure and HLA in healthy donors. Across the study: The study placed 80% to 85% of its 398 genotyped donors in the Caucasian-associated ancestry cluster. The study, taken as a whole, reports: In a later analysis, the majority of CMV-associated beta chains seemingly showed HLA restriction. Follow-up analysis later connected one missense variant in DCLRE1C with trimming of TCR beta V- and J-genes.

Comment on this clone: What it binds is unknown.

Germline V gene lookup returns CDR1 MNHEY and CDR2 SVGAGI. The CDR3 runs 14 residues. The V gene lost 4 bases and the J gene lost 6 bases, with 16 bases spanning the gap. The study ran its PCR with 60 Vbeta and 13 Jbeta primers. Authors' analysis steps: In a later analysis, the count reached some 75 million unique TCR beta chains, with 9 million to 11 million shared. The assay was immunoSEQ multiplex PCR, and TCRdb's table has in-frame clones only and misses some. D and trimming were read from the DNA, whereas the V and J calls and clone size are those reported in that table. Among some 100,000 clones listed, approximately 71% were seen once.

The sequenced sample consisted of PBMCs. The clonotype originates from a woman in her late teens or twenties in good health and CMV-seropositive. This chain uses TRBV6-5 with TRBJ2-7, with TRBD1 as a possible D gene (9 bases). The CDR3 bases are TGTGCCAGCAGTTCCGGGACAGGGACTAGCGAGCAGTACTTC. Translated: CASSSGTGTSEQYF.